Listed below are T cell receptor beta chains from one sample, sequenced in a study of CD8 T cells in ankylosing spondylitis. TCRdb ran MiXCR on the 5' RACE reads and lists one entry per CDR3 protein. This sample has about 96,000 distinct CDR3 sequences, with around 30% found just once. Material: blood, either unsorted or a sorted T cell fraction (not recorded which). Every receptor here comes from a male donor with ankylosing spondylitis or in good health (not recorded which). Both conserved end residues are part of each CDR3. The D gene is left open where the match is weak. Size is stated for part of the rows, as once, few or many counts, or as a class when the clone is expanded.

CDR3 length,V gene,clone size,J gene,D gene,CDR3 protein,CDR3 DNA
14,TRBV25-1,few,TRBJ1-3,TRBD1,CASRETGAGNTIYF,TGTGCCAGCAGGGAAACAGGGGCGGGAAACACCATATATTTT
14,TRBV20-1,many,TRBJ2-1,TRBD1,CSAIGDRGLYEQFF,TGCAGTGCTATCGGGGACAGGGGATTATATGAGCAGTTCTTC
16,TRBV5-1,few,TRBJ2-3,.,CASSPLDLGSTDTQYF,TGCGCCAGCAGTCCCCTGGACCTAGGGAGCACAGATACGCAGTATTTT
13,TRBV7-3,.,TRBJ2-5,.,CASSLEDGWTQYF,TGTGCCAGCAGCTTAGAGGATGGTTGGACCCAGTACTTC
12,TRBV12-3/TRBV12-4,.,TRBJ2-3,.,CASSTGGDTQYF,TGTGCCAGCTCGACCGGAGGAGATACGCAGTATTTT
13,TRBV12-3/TRBV12-4,.,TRBJ2-5,.,CASSFLGSETQYF,TGTGCCAGCAGTTTCCTTGGGTCTGAGACCCAGTACTTC
16,TRBV7-3,few,TRBJ2-3,TRBD2,CASSLTGLAAPDTQYF,TGTGCCAGCAGCTTAACGGGACTAGCGGCCCCAGATACGCAGTATTTT
15,TRBV27,.,TRBJ2-2,TRBD2,CASSPLGGEQGELFF,TGTGCCAGCAGTCCCCTCGGGGGGGAACAGGGGGAGCTGTTTTTT
14,TRBV7-6,.,TRBJ2-3,.,CAVGGPRTTDTQYF,TGTGCCGTGGGGGGCCCACGCACCACAGATACGCAGTATTTT
15,TRBV5-1,.,TRBJ2-3,.,CASSINRPSTDTQYF,TGCGCCAGCAGTATTAACAGACCCAGCACAGATACGCAGTATTTT
15,TRBV7-3,.,TRBJ2-1,TRBD1,CASSYDGQGWDEQFF,TGTGCCAGCAGCTACGATGGACAGGGGTGGGATGAGCAGTTCTTC
14,TRBV20-1,once,TRBJ2-1,TRBD1,CSAGKGQGYNEQFF,TGCAGTGCTGGCAAGGGACAGGGGTACAATGAGCAGTTCTTC
14,TRBV7-3,.,TRBJ1-5,.,CASSVTHSNQPQHF,TGTGCCAGCAGCGTCACCCATAGCAATCAGCCCCAGCATTTT
14,TRBV5-1,few,TRBJ2-7,TRBD2,CASSYSAGAYEQYF,TGCGCCAGCAGCTACTCGGCGGGAGCCTACGAGCAGTACTTC
12,TRBV5-1,.,TRBJ1-3,.,CASSNRAGTIYF,TGCGCCAGCAGCAACAGGGCGGGCACCATATATTTT
15,TRBV20-1,few,TRBJ2-2,.,CSAREDPANTGELFF,TGCAGTGCTAGAGAGGACCCCGCGAACACCGGGGAGCTGTTTTTT
14,TRBV12-3/TRBV12-4,.,TRBJ2-7,TRBD2,CASSFGGASYEQYF,TGTGCCAGCAGTTTCGGGGGGGCGTCTTACGAGCAGTACTTC
15,TRBV20-1,few,TRBJ1-5,.,CSAKSGSQVYQPQHF,TGCAGTGCCAAGTCGGGTAGCCAGGTCTATCAGCCCCAGCATTTT
13,TRBV20-1,.,TRBJ2-5,TRBD1,CSAQTQGEGTHYF,TGCAGTGCACAAACACAGGGGGAAGGGACCCATTACTTC
17,TRBV5-6,few,TRBJ2-3,TRBD2,CASSSALGGRWSDTQYF,TGTGCCAGCAGCTCGGCCCTAGGCGGGAGGTGGTCAGATACGCAGTATTTT
14,TRBV14,hyperexpanded,TRBJ1-1,.,CASSQDQRGGGAFF,TGTGCCAGCAGCCAAGATCAGAGGGGTGGAGGAGCTTTCTTT
18,TRBV3-1,.,TRBJ1-5,.,CASSQIARDTTRGQPQHF,TGTGCCAGCAGCCAGATCGCCCGGGACACCACTCGGGGTCAGCCCCAGCATTTT
15,TRBV29-1,few,TRBJ2-3,.,CSVEDLSGPGDTQYF,TGCAGCGTTGAAGATCTTTCGGGACCCGGAGATACGCAGTATTTT
13,TRBV7-9,.,TRBJ2-5,.,CASSFSTEETQYF,TGTGCCAGCAGCTTCTCGACTGAAGAGACCCAGTACTTC
15,TRBV7-2,few,TRBJ2-3,.,CASSPLRRGTDTQYF,TGTGCCAGCAGCCCACTACGAAGGGGCACAGATACGCAGTATTTT
13,TRBV20-1,.,TRBJ2-5,.,CSARLMYQETQYF,TGCAGTGCTCGACTTATGTACCAAGAGACCCAGTACTTC
13,TRBV29-1,.,TRBJ2-5,TRBD1,CSAHGQVGETQYF,TGCAGCGCCCATGGACAGGTGGGGGAGACCCAGTACTTC
14,TRBV7-8,.,TRBJ1-2,.,CASSPSGGGYGYTF,TGTGCCAGCAGCCCTTCTGGGGGGGGGTATGGCTACACCTTC
14,TRBV5-1,.,TRBJ2-5,.,CASSIEGRLETQYF,TGCGCCAGCAGCATTGAGGGGCGCTTGGAGACCCAGTACTTC